The 25 T cell receptor beta chains presented below share a single source sample, sequenced in a study of blood T cell repertoires in COVID-19. Repertoires were generated with immunoSEQ multiplex PCR, while TCRdb's copy carries only in-frame clones and drops some. Among 100,000 to 120,000 clones listed, under 80% were seen once. The sample taken for sequencing was peripheral blood. These receptors were collected from a woman aged 65 to 85 with acute or convalescent COVID-19.

The genes are TRBV6-5 and TRBJ1-2; D is ambiguous. CDR1 is MNHEY and CDR2 is SVGAGI in the germline V gene. Trimming pared 6 bases from V and 1 base from J, leaving 15 bases between. CDR3 length: 15 residues. CDR3 DNA: TGTGCCAGCAGACTTACGGCGGAAGTTAACTATGGCTACACCTTC. It specifies CASRLTAEVNYGYTF.

As regards this clone: A much more abundant neighbour one base away suggests this may be a read error. The V gene is TRBV6-5, the J gene TRBJ2-7, with 8 nucleotides matching TRBD1. Losses at the gene ends were 2 bases for V and 3 bases for J; bases not matched to a gene: 0. CDR1 is MNHEY, CDR2 SVGAGI, per germline. The CDR3 consists of 13 residues. The CDR3 bases are TGTGCCAGCAGTTACGACAGGGGCTACGAGCAGTACTTC. As protein: CASSYDRGYEQYF.

The rearrangement uses TRBV7-9 and TRBJ1-2; D unresolved. The V end lost 3 bases, the J end lost 8 bases, and 16 bases lay between the germline ends. The germline V gene encodes CDR1 SEHNR and CDR2 FQNEAQ (reference sequence). This CDR3 is built from 14 residues. Written as DNA, the CDR3 is TGTGCCAGCAGCTTTAGGGAACTCCAGCGGGGCTACACCTTC. It translates to CASSFRELQRGYTF.

This clone came up once. This chain links TRBV3-1 (or the pseudogene TRBV3-2) with TRBJ2-5; TRBD2 matches 10 bases. Germline assignment: CDR1 LGHDT and CDR2 YNNKEL (reference sequence). V was clipped by 4 bases and J by 5 bases; unmatched bases: 7. The length of the CDR3 is 15 residues. The CDR3 reads CASSLRTSGVETQYF. CDR3 coding DNA: TGTGCCAGCAGCCTTCGGACTAGCGGAGTGGAGACCCAGTACTTC.

The chain is built from TRBV5-6 and TRBJ1-5; D ambiguous. This CDR3 is built from 14 residues. The germline V gene encodes CDR1 SGHDT and CDR2 YYEEEE. V was clipped by 4 bases and J by 4 bases, with 12 bases between them. CDR3 sequence (DNA): TGTGCCAGCAGCCTAGCGGCGGGAAATCAGCCCCAGCATTTT. Translated: CASSLAAGNQPQHF.

V and J are TRBV29-1 and TRBJ2-1, with 7 positions matching TRBD2. Germline V CDR1 and CDR2: SQVTM, ANQGSEA. The CDR3 is 16 amino acids. Trimming cost V 6 bases and J 0 bases; bases outside gene matches: 11. CDR3 nucleotides: TGCAGCGTCGTGGGGGAGGGCCGGAACTCCTACAATGAGCAGTTCTTC. Its protein product is CSVVGEGRNSYNEQFF.

The chain couples TRBV5-1 to TRBJ1-5; D is unresolved. This CDR3 spans 15 amino acids. Trimming took off 1 base at V and 6 bases at J, with 14 bases between the two ends. Germline CDR1 is SGHRS and CDR2 is YFSETQ. CDR3 nucleotide sequence: TGCGCCAGCAGCTTGAGTGGAGGCGGTGTTCAGCCCCAGCATTTT. The encoded protein is CASSLSGGGVQPQHF. Full variable domain (outside the CDR3, taken from reference TRBV5-1 and TRBJ1-5): KAGVTQTPRYLIKTRGQQVTLSCSPISGHRSVSWYQQTPGQGLQFLFEYFSETQRNKGNFPGRFSGRQFSNSRSEMNVSTLELGDSALYLCASSLSGGGVQPQHFGDGTRLSIL.

The genes are TRBV5-6 and TRBJ2-5; TRBD2 might be the D (5 bases). V was shortened by 2 bases and J by 1 base, with 6 bases between the two germline ends. The CDR3 totals 13 residues. Germline loops: CDR1 SGHDT, CDR2 YYEEEE. CDR3 protein: CASSLRGQETQYF. For the CDR3, the DNA is TGTGCCAGCAGCTTACGGGGCCAAGAGACCCAGTACTTC.

This clone was detected once. This chain connects TRBV3-1 (or the pseudogene TRBV3-2) to TRBJ2-7, with TRBD1 matching over 9 bases. Germline loops: CDR1 LGHDT, CDR2 YNNKEL (reference sequence). Trimming at V came to 3 bases and at J to 3 bases, leaving 3 bases not matched to a gene. The CDR3 length is 14 residues. CDR3 in DNA: TGTGCCAGCAGCCATGGACAGGGGATCTACGAGCAGTACTTC. Protein: CASSHGQGIYEQYF.

The chain has TRBV24-1 and TRBJ2-7; TRBD2 is a possible D gene (6 bases). This CDR3 has 13 amino acids. The ends were cut back, 6 bases at V and 1 base at J, with 9 bases in the middle. Germline CDR1 is KGHDR and CDR2 is SFDVKD. The CDR3, as DNA: TGTGCCACCAGTCGGGGGAATTCCTACGAGCAGTACTTC. Protein: CATSRGNSYEQYF.

A few counts support this clone. The chain couples TRBV30 to TRBJ1-3; D is perhaps TRBD1 (5 bases). This CDR3 has 15 amino acids. CDR1 is GTSNPN and CDR2 is SVGIG in the germline V gene (reference sequence). The germline V and J ends were trimmed by 0 bases and 2 bases, with 11 bases remaining between them. The CDR3 is CAWSVRQGAGNTIYF. DNA of the CDR3: TGTGCCTGGAGTGTAAGACAAGGGGCTGGAAACACCATATATTTT.

In its sample, this clone was seen a few times. The V call is TRBV3-1 (or the pseudogene TRBV3-2), the J call TRBJ2-1; D perhaps matches TRBD2 (5 bases). In germline, CDR1 is LGHDT, CDR2 YNNKEL (reference sequence). V lost 4 bases, J lost 13 bases, and 11 bases lay in between. The CDR3 contains 11 residues. CDR3 region: CASSPDSTQFF. CDR3 coding DNA: TGTGCCAGCAGCCCGGACTCGACCCAGTTCTTC.

The gene calls are TRBV5-1 and TRBJ2-7; TRBD1 matches 7 bases. Germline CDR1 SGHRS, CDR2 YFSETQ. The CDR3 contains 15 residues. J was trimmed by 3 bases and V by 0 bases; bases with no gene match: 6. The CDR3 sequence is CASSLDTGEIYEQYF. The CDR3, as DNA: TGCGCCAGCAGCTTGGATACAGGGGAAATCTACGAGCAGTACTTC.

The V and J genes are TRBV2 and TRBJ2-5; 14 bases match TRBD2. Per germline, CDR1 SNHLY and CDR2 FYNNEI. After removal of 4 bases from V and 4 bases from J, the junction contained 14 bases not matched to a gene. This CDR3 is built from 19 residues. CDR3 DNA sequence: TGTGCCAGCAGTGGATATATCAGACTAGCGGGGGGGCTGGGAGAGACCCAGTACTTC. Protein product: CASSGYIRLAGGLGETQYF. Full variable domain (remainder filled in from reference TRBV2 and TRBJ2-5): EPEVTQTPSHQVTQMGQEVILRCVPISNHLYFYWYRQILGQKVEFLVSFYNNEISEKSEIFDDQFSVERPDGSNFTLKIRSTKLEDSAMYFCASSGYIRLAGGLGETQYFGPGTRLLVL.

The chain recombines TRBV4-1 with TRBJ1-2; D is unclear. Trimming pared 6 bases from V and 7 bases from J, leaving 18 bases between. The CDR3 has 14 amino acids. CDR1 and CDR2 from the germline V gene are MGHRA and YSYEKL. This CDR3 is CASRYESGTGGYTF. As DNA, the CDR3 is TGCGCCAGCAGATATGAGTCAGGTACCGGTGGCTACACCTTC.

As DNA, the CDR3 is TGTGCCAGCAGCGTAGGGACACATGAAAAACTGTTTTTT. Protein product: CASSVGTHEKLFF. J is TRBJ1-4 and V is TRBV9, with a weak D call TRBD1 (5 bases). V was trimmed by 0 bases and J by 6 bases, leaving 6 bases between them. The germline V gene has CDR1 SGDLS and CDR2 YYNGEE. The CDR3 sequence is 13 residues long. Combining the CDR3 with reference TRBV9 and TRBJ1-4 gives the whole variable domain DSGVTQTPKHLITATGQRVTLRCSPRSGDLSVYWYQQSLDQGLQFLIQYYNGEERAKGNILERFSAQQFPDLHSELNLSSLELGDSALYFCASSVGTHEKLFFGSGTQLSVL.

This clone was seen a single time. This chain connects TRBV19 to TRBJ1-5; 7 positions agree with TRBD1. In germline, CDR1 is LNHDA, CDR2 SQIVND (reference sequence). Germline trimming cut 4 bases from V and 1 base from J; bases unmatched to any gene: 7. This CDR3 comprises 16 residues. This chain's CDR3 is CASSTTGAGSNQPQHF. As DNA, the CDR3 is TGTGCCAGTAGTACTACAGGGGCCGGGAGCAATCAGCCCCAGCATTTT.

The chain carries TRBV28 and TRBJ1-2; 8 bases are shared with TRBD1. Losses at the gene ends were 4 bases for V and 5 bases for J; bases not matched to a gene: 12. Germline-derived CDR1 and CDR2 are MDHEN and SYDVKM. CDR3 length equals 16 residues. CDR3 in DNA: TGTGCCAGCAGTTCCTCCCGGACAGGGAGTATGTATGGCTACACCTTC. Residues: CASSSSRTGSMYGYTF.

This chain uses TRBV19 with TRBJ2-3; maybe TRBD2 (6 bases). V was pared by 9 bases and J by 0 bases, with 16 bases between. The germline CDR1 and CDR2 sequences are LNHDA and SQIVND (reference sequence). CDR3 length: 15 amino acids. The CDR3 sequence: CASPPFGGSTDTQYF. In DNA form, the CDR3 reads TGTGCCAGCCCCCCCTTTGGGGGGAGCACAGATACGCAGTATTTT.

This rearrangement joins TRBV29-1 to TRBJ1-2; D is ambiguous. V lost 3 bases and J lost 0, with 5 bases in between. The CDR3 is 12 amino acids. Germline V gives CDR1 SQVTM, CDR2 ANQGSEA. CDR3 in amino acids: CSVETANYGYTF. Here the CDR3 DNA reads TGCAGCGTTGAGACTGCTAACTATGGCTACACCTTC.

The rearrangement uses TRBV7-9 and TRBJ2-5; 9 bases agree with TRBD1. With V trimmed by 5 bases and J by 1 base, 8 bases remained unmatched. CDR1 is SEHNR, CDR2 FQNEAQ, per germline (reference sequence). The CDR3 runs to 16 residues. CDR3 residues: CASSHPGTGPQETQYF. CDR3 nucleotide sequence: TGTGCCAGCAGCCACCCTGGGACAGGGCCCCAAGAGACCCAGTACTTC.

V is TRBV5-1 and J is TRBJ1-1, with D perhaps TRBD1 (5 bases). Trimming pared 0 bases from V and 5 bases from J, leaving 14 bases between. Germline lookup yields CDR1 SGHRS and CDR2 YFSETQ. The CDR3 sequence is 15 residues long. CDR3 sequence reads: CASSLVDSRRTEAFF. CDR3 sequence (DNA): TGCGCCAGCAGCTTGGTTGACAGTCGAAGGACTGAAGCTTTCTTT. Using reference TRBV5-1 and TRBJ1-1 for the parts outside the CDR3, the full variable domain is KAGVTQTPRYLIKTRGQQVTLSCSPISGHRSVSWYQQTPGQGLQFLFEYFSETQRNKGNFPGRFSGRQFSNSRSEMNVSTLELGDSALYLCASSLVDSRRTEAFFGQGTRLTVV.

The rearrangement joins TRBV6-5 to TRBJ2-5; maybe TRBD1 (6 bases). V lost 6 bases to trimming and J lost 1 base, with 12 bases between them. CDR3 length equals 14 residues. Germline values: CDR1 MNHEY, CDR2 SVGAGI. The CDR3 protein is CASRPWTAQETQYF. The CDR3 DNA is TGTGCCAGCAGACCATGGACAGCCCAAGAGACCCAGTACTTC.

The V and J genes are TRBV5-1 and TRBJ2-3; the match to TRBD1 covers 9 bases. The CDR3 is 16 amino acids. V was pared by 0 bases and J by 2 bases, with 4 bases of the junction left unmatched. Per the germline V gene, CDR1 is SGHRS and CDR2 is YFSETQ. The DNA for the CDR3 is TGCGCCAGCAGCTTGGCGGACAGGGGCATCACAGATACGCAGTATTTT. Translated, it gives CASSLADRGITDTQYF.

The V call is TRBV9, the J call TRBJ1-2; 10 nucleotides line up with TRBD1. V lost 3 bases to trimming and J lost 3 bases; unmatched junction nucleotides: 2. The CDR3 totals 14 residues. CDR1 is SGDLS, CDR2 YYNGEE, per germline. CDR3: CASSADRGDYGYTF. In DNA, the CDR3 is TGTGCCAGCAGCGCGGACAGGGGGGACTATGGCTACACCTTC.